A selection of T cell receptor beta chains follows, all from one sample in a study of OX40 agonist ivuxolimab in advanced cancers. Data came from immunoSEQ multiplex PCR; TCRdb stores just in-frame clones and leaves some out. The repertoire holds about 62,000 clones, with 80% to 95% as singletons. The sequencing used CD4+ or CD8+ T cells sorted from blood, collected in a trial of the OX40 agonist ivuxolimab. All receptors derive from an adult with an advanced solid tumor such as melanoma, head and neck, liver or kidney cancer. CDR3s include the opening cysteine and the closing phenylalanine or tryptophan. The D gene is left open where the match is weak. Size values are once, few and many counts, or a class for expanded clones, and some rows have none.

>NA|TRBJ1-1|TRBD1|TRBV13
TGTGCCAGCAGCGAGGGGGCGGGGGAAGCTTTCTTT
CASSEGAGEAFF
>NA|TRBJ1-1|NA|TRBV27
TGTGCCAGCAGTTTATTGGGACCCGCGAACACTGAAGCTTTCTTT
CASSLLGPANTEAFF
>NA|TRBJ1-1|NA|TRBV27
TGTGCCAGCAGTCCCACGACGGGGACTGAAGCTTTCTTT
CASSPTTGTEAFF
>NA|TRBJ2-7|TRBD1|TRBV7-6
TGTGCCAGCAGCTTACGTGACAGGGACTACGAGCAGTACTTC
CASSLRDRDYEQYF
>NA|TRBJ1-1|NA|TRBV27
TGTGCCAGCAGTTTATCGGGGGCCCTGAGCACTGAAGCTTTCTTT
CASSLSGALSTEAFF
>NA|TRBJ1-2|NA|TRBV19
TGTGCCAGTAGTATAACTCCAGGGTGGGACTATGGCTACACCTTC
CASSITPGWDYGYTF
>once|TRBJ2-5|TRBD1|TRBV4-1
TGCGCCAGCAGCACTCGACAGGGCCAAGAGACCCAGTACTTC
CASSTRQGQETQYF
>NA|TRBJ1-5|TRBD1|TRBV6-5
TGTGCCAGCAGCCGGGACAGGGCTGATCAGCCCCAGCATTTT
CASSRDRADQPQHF
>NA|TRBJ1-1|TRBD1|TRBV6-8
TGTGCCAGCAGTTACCCGACCGACAGGGTCTCGTACACTGAAGCTTTCTTT
CASSYPTDRVSYTEAFF
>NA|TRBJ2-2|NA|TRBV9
TGTGCCAGCAGCGTATACAATAACCCTTACACCGGGGAGCTGTTTTTT
CASSVYNNPYTGELFF
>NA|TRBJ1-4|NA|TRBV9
TGTGCCAGCAGCGTCGCCGGGGGGGCGTACAATGAAAAACTGTTTTTT
CASSVAGGAYNEKLFF
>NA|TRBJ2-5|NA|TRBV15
TGTGCCACCAGCAGAGACGGGGAGACCCAGTACTTC
CATSRDGETQYF
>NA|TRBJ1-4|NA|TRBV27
TGTGCCAGCAGTTTATCGCGTTTCCCCGCTGCGGAGGAAAAACTGTTTTTT
CASSLSRFPAAEEKLFF
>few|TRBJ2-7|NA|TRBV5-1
TGCGCCAGCAGCGGATGGGGGGTTTCCTACGAGCAGTACTTC
CASSGWGVSYEQYF
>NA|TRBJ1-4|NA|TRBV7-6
TGTGCCAGCAGCTCCGTATATGCAACTAATGAAAAACTGTTTTTT
CASSSVYATNEKLFF
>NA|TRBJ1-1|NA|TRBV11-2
TGTGCCAGCAGCGCCCCCAGGGCCTTTATGAACACTGAAGCTTTCTTT
CASSAPRAFMNTEAFF
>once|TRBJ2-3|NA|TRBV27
TGTGCCAGCACCACGCTACTCGGTACAGCAGATACGCAGTATTTT
CASTTLLGTADTQYF
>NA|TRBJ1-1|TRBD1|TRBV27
TGTGCCAGCAGTACGCAGGGGGGAAACACTGAAGCTTTCTTT
CASSTQGGNTEAFF
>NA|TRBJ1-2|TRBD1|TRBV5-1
TGCGCCAGCAGCGAGCACAGGGGATGGAATGGCTACACCTTC
CASSEHRGWNGYTF
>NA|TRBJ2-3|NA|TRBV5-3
TGTGCCAGAAGCTTGGGATACCGAACAGATACGCAGTATTTT
CARSLGYRTDTQYF
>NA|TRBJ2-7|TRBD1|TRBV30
TGTGCCTGGAGTGGTGGGACAGGGTCGTACGAGCAGTACTTC
CAWSGGTGSYEQYF
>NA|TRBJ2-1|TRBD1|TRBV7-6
TGTGCCAGCAGCTTTCCGGGACAGGAGAATGAGCAGTTCTTC
CASSFPGQENEQFF
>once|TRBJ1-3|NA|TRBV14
TGTGCCAGCAGCCAAGAAACCGGATACTCTGGAAACACCATATATTTT
CASSQETGYSGNTIYF
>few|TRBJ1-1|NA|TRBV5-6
TGTGCCAGCAGCTTGTGGGCGGATGAAGCTTTCTTT
CASSLWADEAFF
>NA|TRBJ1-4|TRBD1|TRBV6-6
TGTGCCAGCAGCCTGAGACAGGGGAGGGATGAAAAACTGTTTTTT
CASSLRQGRDEKLFF
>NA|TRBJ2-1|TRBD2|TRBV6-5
TGTGCCAGCAGTTACTCTAGCGGGAACGAGCAGTTCTTC
CASSYSSGNEQFF
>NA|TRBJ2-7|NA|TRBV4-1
TGCGCCAGCAGCCAAGAGCCGGGAGATGCCTACGAGCAGTACTTC
CASSQEPGDAYEQYF
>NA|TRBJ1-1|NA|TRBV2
TGTGCCTCCCAGGGTCGGGGTAACACTGAAGCTTTCTTT
CASQGRGNTEAFF
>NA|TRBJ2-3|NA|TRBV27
TGTGCCAGCAGTTTATATGTGGGGGAAAGGGCAGATACGCAGTATTTT
CASSLYVGERADTQYF
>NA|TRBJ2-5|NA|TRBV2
TGTGCCAGCAGTGCCTCGGATATAGCGGCGGAAGAGACCCAGTACTTC
CASSASDIAAEETQYF
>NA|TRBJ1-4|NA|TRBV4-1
TGCGCCAGCAGACATCCGGGAATCGGTGAAAAACTGTTTTTT
CASRHPGIGEKLFF
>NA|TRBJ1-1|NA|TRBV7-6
TGTGCCAGCAGCTTGTTTCCGGGGTCCACTGAAGCTTTCTTT
CASSLFPGSTEAFF
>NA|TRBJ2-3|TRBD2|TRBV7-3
TGTGCCAGCAGCTCAGGGACTAGCGGGTCTCGTACAGATACGCAGTATTTT
CASSSGTSGSRTDTQYF
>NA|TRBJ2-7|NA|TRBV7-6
TGTGCCAGCAGTAGTGACAGGATGGGCGAGCAGTACTTC
CASSSDRMGEQYF
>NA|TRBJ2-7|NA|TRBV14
TGTGCCAGCAGCCAAGAGGCGGGGCTCGAGCAGTACTTC
CASSQEAGLEQYF
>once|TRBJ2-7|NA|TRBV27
TGTGCCAGCAGAATTGGGGGGAGAGGTTACGAGCAGTACTTC
CASRIGGRGYEQYF
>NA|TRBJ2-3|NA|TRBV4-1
TGCGCCAGCAGCCAATACCGCACAGATACGCAGTATTTT
CASSQYRTDTQYF
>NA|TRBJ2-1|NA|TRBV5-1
TGCGCCAGCAGCGGTAGCGGACCCAATGAGCAGTTCTTC
CASSGSGPNEQFF
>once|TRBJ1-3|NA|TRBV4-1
TGCGCCAGCAGCCAAGAATCGGCCAGGGCTGGAAACACCATATATTTT
CASSQESARAGNTIYF
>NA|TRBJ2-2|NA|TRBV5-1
TGCGCCAGCAGCGACGACGGGGGGGAGCTGTTTTTT
CASSDDGGELFF
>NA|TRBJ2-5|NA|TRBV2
TGTGCCAGCAGGGCGCCTGACATGTACCAAGAGACCCAGTACTTC
CASRAPDMYQETQYF
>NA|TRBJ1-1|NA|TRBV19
TGTGCCAGTAGTATATATGCGGGAGGCACTGAAGCTTTCTTT
CASSIYAGGTEAFF
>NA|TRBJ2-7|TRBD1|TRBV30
TGTGCCTGGACGACAGGGAGCTCCTACGAGCAGTACTTC
CAWTTGSSYEQYF
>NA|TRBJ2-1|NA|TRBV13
TGTGCCAGCAGCCCGATCGGGACTTTAGACAATGAGCAGTTCTTC
CASSPIGTLDNEQFF
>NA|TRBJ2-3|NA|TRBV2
TGTGCCAGCGGTTACAGGGATAGCACAGATACGCAGTATTTT
CASGYRDSTDTQYF
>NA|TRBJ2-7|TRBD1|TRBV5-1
TGCGCCAGCAGCCCCACAGGGGCCGAGCAGTACTTC
CASSPTGAEQYF
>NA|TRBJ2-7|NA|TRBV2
TGTGCCAGCAGTGTCGGGTATGAGGGCAGCGACTACGAGCAGTACTTC
CASSVGYEGSDYEQYF
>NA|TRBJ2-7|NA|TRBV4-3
TGCGCCAGCAGCCAAGAGACAGAATACGAGCAGTACTTC
CASSQETEYEQYF
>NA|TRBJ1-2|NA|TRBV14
TGTGCCAGCAGCCGAGGAACACTCCCCTTCTATGGCTACACCTTC
CASSRGTLPFYGYTF
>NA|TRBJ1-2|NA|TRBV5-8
TGTACCAGCAGCTTGGGAGCTAACTATGGCTACACCTTC
CTSSLGANYGYTF
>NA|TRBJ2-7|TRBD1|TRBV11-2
TGTGCCAGCAGCCCTGGGACAGGGGATGGGCAGTACTTC
CASSPGTGDGQYF
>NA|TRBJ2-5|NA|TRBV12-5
TGTGCTAGTGGTTTGGACAGGTTCGATCAAGAGACCCAGTACTTC
CASGLDRFDQETQYF
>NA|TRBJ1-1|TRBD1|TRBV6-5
TGTGCCAGCAGTTACCAGGGGGCGGGGACTGAAGCTTTCTTT
CASSYQGAGTEAFF
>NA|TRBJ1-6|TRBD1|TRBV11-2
TGTGCCAGCAGCTTAGATCTAGTAGAGACAGGGAATTCACCCCTCCACTTT
CASSLDLVETGNSPLHF